This passage covers 26 T cell receptor beta chains from one sample sequenced in a study of cytomegalovirus exposure and HLA in healthy donors. Assay: immunoSEQ multiplex PCR; the TCRdb copy retains only in-frame clones and omits some. The sample has hundreds of thousands of clones, approximately 90% seen once; the top ten hold approximately 0.86%. Material: PBMCs. These TCRs come from a woman between 18 and 29 years old in good health and CMV-seronegative.

The sample holds one count of this clone. This chain joins TRBV19 and TRBJ1-2; the match to TRBD1 covers 10 bases. V dropped 4 bases and J dropped 8; count of bases not matched to a gene: 13. The CDR3 sequence is 16 residues long. Looked up from germline, CDR1 is LNHDA and CDR2 is SQIVND (reference sequence). The CDR3 DNA is TGTGCCAGTAGTACGGACAGGGGGGCACTGCTGAGAGGCTACACCTTC. It specifies CASSTDRGALLRGYTF.

The chain employs TRBV28 and TRBJ2-1; 8 bases match TRBD1. The germline gives CDR1 MDHEN, CDR2 SYDVKM. Trimming removed 7 bases from V and 14 bases from J; junction bases left unmatched: 13. CDR3 length: 13 residues. DNA for the CDR3: TGTGCCAGCACCCCTGGACAGGGAAGGGAAAAGTTCTTC. Its translation is CASTPGQGREKFF.

This sequence joins TRBV2 and TRBJ2-3; 9 bases are a match to TRBD2. V was pared by 4 bases and J by 6 bases, with 8 bases of the junction left unmatched. The CDR3 sequence is 15 residues long. Germline CDR1 and CDR2: SNHLY and FYNNEI. This CDR3 is CASSVQRGASDTQYF. The CDR3 DNA is TGTGCCAGCAGTGTGCAGCGGGGGGCGTCCGATACGCAGTATTTT.

The CDR3 here is CAWSVQEGSGETQYF. The CDR3 bases are TGTGCCTGGAGTGTTCAGGAGGGTAGCGGGGAGACCCAGTACTTC. The chain recombines TRBV30 with TRBJ2-5, with 7 bases lining up with TRBD2. After removal of 0 bases from V and 5 bases from J, the junction contained 9 bases not matched to a gene. In germline, CDR1 is GTSNPN, CDR2 SVGIG (reference sequence). The CDR3 consists of 15 residues. The full variable domain, rest sourced from reference TRBV30 and TRBJ2-5, is SQTIHQWPATLVQPVGSPLSLECTVEGTSNPNLYWYRQAAGRGLQLLFYSVGIGQISSEVPQNLSASRPQDRQFILSSKKLLLSDSGFYLCAWSVQEGSGETQYFGPGTRLLVL.

The chain is built from TRBV5-1 and TRBJ2-3; maybe TRBD1 (6 bases). The CDR3 has 16 amino acids. Germline-derived CDR1 and CDR2 are SGHRS and YFSETQ. The V and J ends lost 2 bases and 4 bases respectively, with 17 bases between them. CDR3 nucleotides: TGCGCCAGCAGCTTAGGGGGAATCCTATACGCAGATACGCAGTATTTT. It encodes CASSLGGILYADTQYF.

This clone turned up a few times. The chain carries TRBV30 and TRBJ2-1; TRBD2 aligns across 11 bases. Germline-derived CDR1 and CDR2 are GTSNPN and SVGIG (reference sequence). This CDR3 has 15 residues. The junction had 7 bases not matched to a gene; V was cut back by 3 bases and J by 6 bases. The CDR3 loop reads CAWSLGLAEINEQFF. The CDR3 nucleotides are TGTGCCTGGAGCCTGGGACTAGCGGAGATCAATGAGCAGTTCTTC.

The chain joins TRBV2 to TRBJ2-5, with 8 bases lining up with TRBD2. The CDR3 extends over 14 amino acids. The germline V gene encodes CDR1 SNHLY and CDR2 FYNNEI. After removal of 5 bases from V and 1 base from J, the junction contained 3 bases not matched to a gene. As DNA, the CDR3 is TGTGCCAGCAGTTTAGCGGGGAGCCAAGAGACCCAGTACTTC. It is translated as CASSLAGSQETQYF.

This clone is a singleton in its sample. The J gene is TRBJ1-5, the V gene TRBV19; no definite D call. The CDR3 contains 15 residues. The germline gives CDR1 LNHDA, CDR2 SQIVND (reference sequence). Trimming removed 3 bases from V and 4 bases from J, with 13 bases in between. CDR3: CASSMRDKDNQPQHF. The CDR3 nucleotides read TGTGCCAGTAGTATGAGGGATAAGGATAATCAGCCCCAGCATTTT.

This clone was detected once. The chain has TRBV28 and TRBJ2-3; 15 nucleotides align to TRBD2. Trimming at V came to 10 bases and at J to 5 bases, leaving 7 bases not matched to a gene. Germline assignment: CDR1 MDHEN and CDR2 SYDVKM. The CDR3 spans 15 residues. The CDR3 reads CATGLAGGPGDTQYF. CDR3 DNA: TGTGCCACGGGACTAGCGGGGGGCCCGGGAGATACGCAGTATTTT.

This chain joins TRBV4-1 and TRBJ1-2; possible D gene TRBD1, 5 bases. This CDR3 is built from 14 residues. The germline V gene encodes CDR1 MGHRA and CDR2 YSYEKL. Trimming removed 3 bases at V and 8 bases at J, with 16 bases between. CDR3 sequence: CASSQEAGGAGYTF. The CDR3 coding sequence is TGCGCCAGCAGCCAGGAAGCTGGAGGGGCCGGCTACACCTTC.

In the case of this clone: Other nucleotide sequences in the sample specify the same CDR3. The gene calls are TRBV6-6 and TRBJ2-7; TRBD1 matches 7 bases. This CDR3 is built from 12 residues. V dropped 6 bases and J dropped 4; count of bases not matched to a gene: 3. The germline gives CDR1 MNHNY, CDR2 SVGAGI (reference sequence). The CDR3 reads CASSYRGYEQYF. CDR3 DNA: TGTGCCAGCAGCTACAGGGGTTACGAGCAGTACTTC.

V is TRBV6-1 and J is TRBJ1-3, with a tentative D call TRBD1 (6 bases). The CDR3 totals 16 residues. Trimming removed 0 bases from V and 4 bases from J, with 13 bases in between. Germline CDR1 MNHNS, CDR2 SASEGT. CDR3 nucleotides: TGTGCCAGCAGTGAAGCGTACTTGGGGGCAGGAAACACCATATATTTT. Amino acids: CASSEAYLGAGNTIYF.

The gene calls are TRBV16 and TRBJ2-2; D remains ambiguous. Trimming took 3 bases from V and 9 from J, leaving 14 bases between them. This CDR3 contains 14 residues. Germline CDR1 KGHSY, CDR2 FQNENV. In nucleotides, the CDR3 is TGTGCCAGCAGCCATTCGTATTCGAGCCGGGAGCTGTTTTTT. Encoded protein: CASSHSYSSRELFF. Looking up the rest from reference TRBV16 and TRBJ2-2 gives the full variable domain: GEEVAQTPKHLVRGEGQKAKLYCAPIKGHSYVFWYQQVLKNEFKFLISFQNENVFDETGMPKERFSAKCLPNSPCSLEIQATKLEDSAVYFCASSHSYSSRELFFGEGSRLTVL.

The CDR3 nucleotides read TGTGCCAGCAGTTTAGGCAGGAAAGATCAGCCCCAGCATTTT. Translated, it gives CASSLGRKDQPQHF. The chain employs TRBV28 and TRBJ1-5, with D hard to call. The CDR3 loop spans 14 amino acids. Trimming removed 2 bases at V and 5 bases at J, with 10 bases between. Germline V gene lookup returns CDR1 MDHEN and CDR2 SYDVKM.

The chain combines TRBV30 with TRBJ2-3; D possibly corresponds to TRBD1 (5 bases). Trimming stripped 2 bases from V and 0 bases from J, with 12 bases between. CDR1 is GTSNPN and CDR2 is SVGIG in the germline V gene (reference sequence). This CDR3 spans 15 amino acids. The CDR3 DNA reads TGTGCCTGGAGTTTTAAGGGGCATAGCACAGATACGCAGTATTTT. This gives the protein CAWSFKGHSTDTQYF.

There are a few counts of this clone. The chain couples TRBV6-1 to TRBJ1-2; D is uncertain. The V and J ends lost 1 base and 8 bases respectively, with 14 bases between them. This CDR3 has 14 amino acids. Germline V gene lookup returns CDR1 MNHNS and CDR2 SASEGT. CDR3 DNA sequence: TGTGCCAGCAGTGAAGGAGAGGGCCCCTGGGGCTACACCTTC. This encodes CASSEGEGPWGYTF.

The CDR3 loop reads CASSTGLVTYEQYF. The CDR3 DNA sequence: TGTGCCAGCAGCACCGGACTCGTTACCTACGAGCAGTACTTC. The chain recombines TRBV7-2 with TRBJ2-7; possibly TRBD2 for D (5 bases). The V end lost 5 bases, the J end lost 2 bases, and 13 bases lay between the germline ends. The V gene's germline CDR1 is SGHTA and CDR2 FQGNSA. CDR3 length: 14 residues. Full variable domain (remainder filled in from reference TRBV7-2 and TRBJ2-7): GAGVSQSPSNKVTEKGKDVELRCDPISGHTALYWYRQSLGQGLEFLIYFQGNSAPDKSGLPSDRFSAERTGGSVSTLTIQRTQQEDSAVYLCASSTGLVTYEQYFGPGTRLTVT.

V gene TRBV27 combines with J gene TRBJ2-6; D is perhaps TRBD1 (5 bases). V lost 2 bases, J lost 10 bases, and 15 bases lay in between. Germline V CDR1 and CDR2: MNHEY, SMNVEV (reference sequence). The CDR3 has 15 residues. CDR3 nucleotides: TGTGCCAGCAGTTTACAAAGCGACAGACGGAACGTCCTGACTTTC. Residues: CASSLQSDRRNVLTF.

This clone appeared a few times. The chain recombines TRBV30 with TRBJ2-7; D is unclear. The CDR3 totals 14 residues. The germline V and J ends were trimmed by 4 bases and 1 base, with 14 bases remaining between them. Germline loops: CDR1 GTSNPN, CDR2 SVGIG (reference sequence). CDR3 nucleotide sequence: TGTGCCTGGATGAACCCAGAACATTCCTACGAGCAGTACTTC. Its translation is CAWMNPEHSYEQYF.

The chain has TRBV5-1 and TRBJ2-7; TRBD1 is a possible D gene (6 bases). Looked up from germline, CDR1 is SGHRS and CDR2 is YFSETQ. The CDR3 has 14 residues. The V end was cut by 4 bases, the J end by 2 bases, with 13 bases between. The chain's CDR3 is CASSPGQIPYEQYF. DNA for the CDR3: TGCGCCAGCAGCCCCGGACAGATCCCCTACGAGCAGTACTTC. The full variable domain, completed using reference TRBV5-1 and TRBJ2-7, is KAGVTQTPRYLIKTRGQQVTLSCSPISGHRSVSWYQQTPGQGLQFLFEYFSETQRNKGNFPGRFSGRQFSNSRSEMNVSTLELGDSALYLCASSPGQIPYEQYFGPGTRLTVT.

The chain joins TRBV2 to TRBJ1-2; 9 nucleotides match TRBD1. The CDR3 sequence is 16 residues long. The V segment lost 6 bases and the J segment 7 bases; nucleotides outside the gene matches: 15. From germline, CDR1 is SNHLY and CDR2 FYNNEI. CDR3 DNA: TGTGCCAGCAGGTTCCGGGACAGGGTTGAGGGAAGTGGCTACACCTTC. It codes for CASRFRDRVEGSGYTF.

V usage is TRBV14 and J usage is TRBJ1-1, with a weak D call TRBD1 (5 bases). The length of the CDR3 is 15 residues. Germline V gives CDR1 SGHDN, CDR2 FVKESK. The germline V and J ends were trimmed by 4 bases and 0 bases, with 12 bases remaining between them. Here the CDR3 DNA reads TGTGCCAGCAGCCCCCGACAGCGAGTGAACACTGAAGCTTTCTTT. It specifies CASSPRQRVNTEAFF.

The genes are TRBV28 and TRBJ2-5; maybe TRBD2 (5 bases). This CDR3 has 13 amino acids. Germline CDR1 is MDHEN and CDR2 is SYDVKM. V lost 6 bases to trimming and J lost 2 bases, with 10 bases between them. Here the CDR3 reads CASSPPGQETQYF. CDR3 in DNA: TGTGCCAGCAGCCCACCGGGACAAGAGACCCAGTACTTC.

The CDR3 bases are TGTGCCAGCAGTGAATATGGGCTCAATCAGCCCCAGCATTTT. Translation gives CASSEYGLNQPQHF. The chain joins TRBV25-1 to TRBJ1-5; D is unclear. The V gene lost 0 bases and the J gene lost 3 bases, with 6 bases spanning the gap. The CDR3 covers 14 residues. Per germline, CDR1 MGHDK and CDR2 SYGVNS.

This sequence joins TRBV6-5 and TRBJ1-1, with D possibly being TRBD1 (6 bases). V was pared by 6 bases and J by 4 bases, with 12 bases between. The CDR3 is 13 amino acids. Germline lookup yields CDR1 MNHEY and CDR2 SVGAGI. The CDR3 protein is CASRRGMSTEAFF. CDR3 bases: TGTGCCAGCAGAAGGGGGATGAGCACTGAAGCTTTCTTT.

The chain has TRBV27 and TRBJ1-5, with 7 bases matching TRBD1. Germline V lookup: CDR1 MNHEY, CDR2 SMNVEV (reference sequence). The junction had 10 bases not matched to a gene; V was cut back by 4 bases and J by 7 bases. The CDR3 length is 15 residues. The CDR3 region has the DNA TGTGCCAGCAGTTCCACAAGGACAGGTAACCAGCCCCAGCATTTT. It is translated as CASSSTRTGNQPQHF.